The source of this T cell receptor beta chain is a study of T cell repertoires in cytomegalovirus infection. Study findings and constraints: HLA-C-restricted TCR beta clonotypes specific for CMV led the ex vivo response.

Germline V lookup: CDR1 SEHNR, CDR2 FQNEAQ (reference sequence). The CDR3 is 14 amino acids. V was shortened by 6 bases and J by 2 bases, with 14 bases between the two germline ends. TCRdb re-called the reads through MiXCR, storing one row per CDR3 protein. The data contain approximately 550,000 distinct CDR3 sequences, 16% of them singletons. This clonotype was seen repeatedly, ten times or more. The antigen is unknown. The sample consisted of CD8+ T cells from PBMCs. This chain connects TRBV7-9 to TRBJ2-7; D unclear. This receptor was taken from a human donor in good health (CMV status not recorded). Some clones in this sample may be carry-over from other donors' samples. The CDR3 region is CASSFTGPTYEQYF. The CDR3 DNA reads as TGTGCCAGCAGTTTTACTGGGCCAACCTACGAGCAGTACTTC. Using reference TRBV7-9 and TRBJ2-7 for the parts outside the CDR3, the full variable domain is DTGVSQNPRHKITKRGQNVTFRCDPISEHNRLYWYRQTLGQGPEFLTYFQNEAQLEKSRLLSDRFSAERPKGSFSTLEIQRTEQGDSAMYLCASSFTGPTYEQYFGPGTRLTVT.